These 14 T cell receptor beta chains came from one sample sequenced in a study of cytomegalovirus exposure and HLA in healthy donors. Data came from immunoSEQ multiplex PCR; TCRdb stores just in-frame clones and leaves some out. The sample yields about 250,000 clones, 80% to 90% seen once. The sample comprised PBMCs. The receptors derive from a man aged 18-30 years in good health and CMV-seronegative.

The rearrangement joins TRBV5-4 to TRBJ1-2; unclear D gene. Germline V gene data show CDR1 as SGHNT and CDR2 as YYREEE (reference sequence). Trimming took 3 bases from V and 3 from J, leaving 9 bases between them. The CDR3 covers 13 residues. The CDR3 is CASSSPQYYGYTF. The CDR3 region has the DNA TGTGCCAGCAGCTCTCCACAGTACTATGGCTACACCTTC. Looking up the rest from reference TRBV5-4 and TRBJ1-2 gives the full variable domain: ETGVTQSPTHLIKTRGQQVTLRCSSQSGHNTVSWYQQALGQGPQFIFQYYREEENGRGNFPPRFSGLQFPNYSSELNVNALELDDSALYLCASSSPQYYGYTFGSGTRLTVV.

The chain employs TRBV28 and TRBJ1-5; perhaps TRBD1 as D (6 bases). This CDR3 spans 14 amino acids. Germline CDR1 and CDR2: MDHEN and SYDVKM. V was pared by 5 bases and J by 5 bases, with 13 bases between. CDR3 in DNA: TGTGCCAGCAGTGGTCGGGGGGGCCATCAGCCCCAGCATTTT. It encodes CASSGRGGHQPQHF.

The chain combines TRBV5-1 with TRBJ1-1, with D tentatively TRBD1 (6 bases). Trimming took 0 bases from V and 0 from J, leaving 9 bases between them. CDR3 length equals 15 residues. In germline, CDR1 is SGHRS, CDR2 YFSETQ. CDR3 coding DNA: TGCGCCAGCAGCTTGGAGACAGGCGTGAACACTGAAGCTTTCTTT. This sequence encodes CASSLETGVNTEAFF.

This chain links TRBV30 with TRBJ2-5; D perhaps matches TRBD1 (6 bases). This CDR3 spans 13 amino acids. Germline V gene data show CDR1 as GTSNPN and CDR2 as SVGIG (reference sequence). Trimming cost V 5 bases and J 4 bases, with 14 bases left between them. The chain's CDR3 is CAWEIGGSETQYF. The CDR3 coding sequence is TGTGCCTGGGAGATTGGGGGCTCAGAGACCCAGTACTTC.

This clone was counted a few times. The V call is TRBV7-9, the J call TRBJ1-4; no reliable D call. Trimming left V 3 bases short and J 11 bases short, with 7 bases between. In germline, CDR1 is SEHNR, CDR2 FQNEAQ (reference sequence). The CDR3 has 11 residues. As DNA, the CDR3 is TGTGCCAGCAGCTTGGCACAGAAACTGTTTTTT. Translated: CASSLAQKLFF.

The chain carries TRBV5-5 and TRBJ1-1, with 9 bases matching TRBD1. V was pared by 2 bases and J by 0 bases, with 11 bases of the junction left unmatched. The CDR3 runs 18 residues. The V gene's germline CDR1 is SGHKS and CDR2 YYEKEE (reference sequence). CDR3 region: CASSLYSGQGFLNTEAFF. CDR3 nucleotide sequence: TGTGCCAGCAGCTTATATTCGGGACAGGGTTTCTTGAACACTGAAGCTTTCTTT.

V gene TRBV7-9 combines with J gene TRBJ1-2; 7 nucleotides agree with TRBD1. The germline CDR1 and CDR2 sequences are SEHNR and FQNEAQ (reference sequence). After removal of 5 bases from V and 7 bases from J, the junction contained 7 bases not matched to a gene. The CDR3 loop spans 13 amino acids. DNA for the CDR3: TGTGCCAGCAGCAAAGACAGGGATGGTGGCTACACCTTC. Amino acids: CASSKDRDGGYTF.

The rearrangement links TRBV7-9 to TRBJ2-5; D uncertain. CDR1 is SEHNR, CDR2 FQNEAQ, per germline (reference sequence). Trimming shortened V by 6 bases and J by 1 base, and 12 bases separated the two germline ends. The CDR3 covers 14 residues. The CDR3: CASSRSGSQETQYF. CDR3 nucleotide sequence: TGTGCCAGCAGTCGTTCCGGTAGCCAAGAGACCCAGTACTTC. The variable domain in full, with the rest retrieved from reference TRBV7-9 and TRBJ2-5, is DTGVSQNPRHKITKRGQNVTFRCDPISEHNRLYWYRQTLGQGPEFLTYFQNEAQLEKSRLLSDRFSAERPKGSFSTLEIQRTEQGDSAMYLCASSRSGSQETQYFGPGTRLLVL.

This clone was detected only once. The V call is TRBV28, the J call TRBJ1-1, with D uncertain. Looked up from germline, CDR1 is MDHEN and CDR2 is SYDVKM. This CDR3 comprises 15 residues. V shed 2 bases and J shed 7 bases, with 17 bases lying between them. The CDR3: CASSLGLSGGIEAFF. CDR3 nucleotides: TGTGCCAGCAGTTTAGGACTTAGCGGCGGCATTGAAGCTTTCTTT.

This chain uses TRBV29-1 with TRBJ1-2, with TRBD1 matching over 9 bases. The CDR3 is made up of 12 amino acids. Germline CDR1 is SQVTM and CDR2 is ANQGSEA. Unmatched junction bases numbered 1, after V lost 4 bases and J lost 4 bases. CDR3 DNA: TGCAGCGTTGCGGACAGGGGCTATGGCTACACCTTC. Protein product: CSVADRGYGYTF.

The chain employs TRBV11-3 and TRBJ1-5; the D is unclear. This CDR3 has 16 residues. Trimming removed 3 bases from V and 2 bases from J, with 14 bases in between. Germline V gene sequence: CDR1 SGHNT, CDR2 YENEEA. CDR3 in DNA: TGTGCCAGCAGCTTCCAGGTGGATGGTGGCAATCAGCCCCAGCATTTT. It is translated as CASSFQVDGGNQPQHF.

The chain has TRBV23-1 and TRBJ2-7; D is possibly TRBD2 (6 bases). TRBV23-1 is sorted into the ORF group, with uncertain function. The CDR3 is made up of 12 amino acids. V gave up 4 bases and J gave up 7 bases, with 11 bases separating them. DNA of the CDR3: TGCGCCAGCAGTCCCGGGGGAGAGGAGCAGTACTTC. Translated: CASSPGGEEQYF.

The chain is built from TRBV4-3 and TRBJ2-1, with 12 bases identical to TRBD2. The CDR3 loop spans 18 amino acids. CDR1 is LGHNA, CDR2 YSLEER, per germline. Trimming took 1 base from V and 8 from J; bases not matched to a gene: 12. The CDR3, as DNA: TGCGCCAGCAGCCAAGCTCGCTGGTTACTAGCGGGGGGCGATGAGCAGTTCTTC. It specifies CASSQARWLLAGGDEQFF.

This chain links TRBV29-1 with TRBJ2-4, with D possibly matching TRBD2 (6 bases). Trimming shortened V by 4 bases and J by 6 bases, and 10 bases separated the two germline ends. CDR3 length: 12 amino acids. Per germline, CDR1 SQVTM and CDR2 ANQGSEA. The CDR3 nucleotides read TGCAGCGTTGGGGTTAGCGGAAACATTCAGTACTTC. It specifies CSVGVSGNIQYF. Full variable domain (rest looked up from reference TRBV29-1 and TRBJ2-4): SAVISQKPSRDICQRGTSLTIQCQVDSQVTMMFWYRQQPGQSLTLIATANQGSEATYESGFVIDKFPISRPNLTFSTLTVSNMSPEDSSIYLCSVGVSGNIQYFGAGTRLSVL.